This T cell receptor (beta chain) appears in the sequencing data of a study of response to subunit inactivated influenza vaccine. Notes on the study in general: The authors proposed limited new T cell recruitment per seasonal influenza vaccination.

Trimming removed 6 bases at V and 3 bases at J, with 12 bases between. Germline assignment: CDR1 SQVTM and CDR2 ANQGSEA. The CDR3 totals 13 residues. MiXCR, run by TCRdb on the RT-PCR reads, gives a single entry per CDR3 protein. The data show 450,000 to 600,000 distinct CDR3 sequences, approximately 17% seen once. As to this clonotype: What it binds is unknown.

This sequence joins TRBV29-1 and TRBJ1-5; possible D gene TRBD1, 5 bases. The sequence derives from a man aged 50 to 69 who received an inactivated influenza vaccine. Specimen: CD4+ T cells sorted from PBMCs, collected roughly 24 months after vaccination. The CDR3 sequence is CSVLDSPNQPQHF. The CDR3 DNA is TGCAGCGTACTCGACAGCCCCAATCAGCCCCAGCATTTT.